This T cell receptor (beta chain) appears in the sequencing data of a study of T cells after yellow fever vaccination. TCRdb analysed the 5' RACE reads with MiXCR anew, one entry per CDR3 protein. The data contain roughly 160,000 distinct CDR3 sequences, around 7% of them singletons. This CDR3 has 17 residues. Deletions cut 1 base from V and 0 bases from J, with 13 bases between. CDR1 and CDR2 (germline): MGHRA, YSYEKL. In its sample, this clonotype was seen many times. The TCR sequence derives from a man between 18 and 35 years old who received the YFV17D yellow fever vaccine. The material was CD4+ T cells sorted from PBMCs, obtained about 5 days after the first yellow fever vaccination. V and J are TRBV4-1 and TRBJ2-4, with a tentative D call TRBD2 (7 bases). CDR3 amino acids: CASSQALGGLAKNIQYF. In DNA, the CDR3 is TGCGCCAGCAGCCAAGCCCTGGGGGGGCTAGCCAAAAACATTCAGTACTTC.